The 31 T cell receptor beta chains presented below share a single source sample, sequenced in a study of blood T cell repertoires in COVID-19. The method was immunoSEQ multiplex PCR; TCRdb's version includes in-frame clones alone and lacks a portion of them. The data hold over 200,000 clones, with roughly nine tenths observed a single time. Sequencing was done on a sample of peripheral blood. Receptors were obtained from a man aged 40-50 years with active or convalescent COVID-19.

V usage is TRBV28 and J usage is TRBJ1-1; no clear D gene. Germline lookup yields CDR1 MDHEN and CDR2 SYDVKM. The V end was cut by 7 bases, the J end by 3 bases, with 9 bases between. This CDR3 comprises 12 residues. As DNA, the CDR3 is TGTGCCAGCACCCAACAGTACACTGAAGCTTTCTTT. The encoded protein is CASTQQYTEAFF.

V usage is TRBV5-5 and J usage is TRBJ1-1; TRBD1 agrees at 11 bases. The CDR3 has 15 residues. Germline assignment: CDR1 SGHKS and CDR2 YYEKEE (reference sequence). Unmatched junction bases numbered 4, after V lost 1 base and J lost 5 bases. CDR3 sequence: CASSLRDRGFTEAFF. CDR3 coding DNA: TGTGCCAGCAGCTTGAGGGACAGGGGGTTTACTGAAGCTTTCTTT.

The V gene is TRBV27, the J gene TRBJ1-1; D not certain. Germline V lookup: CDR1 MNHEY, CDR2 SMNVEV (reference sequence). V was shortened by 9 bases and J by 4 bases, with 12 bases between the two germline ends. The CDR3 extends over 12 amino acids. CDR3 amino acids: CARPPGCTEAFF. Written as DNA, the CDR3 is TGTGCCAGACCTCCCGGGTGCACTGAAGCTTTCTTT.

J is TRBJ1-1 and V is TRBV18, with TRBD1 identical over 7 bases. Germline loops: CDR1 KGHSH, CDR2 LQKENI. CDR3 length: 16 amino acids. V gave up 4 bases and J gave up 1 base; unmatched junction bases: 9. The CDR3 sequence is CASSRRQGQRNTEAFF. The CDR3 DNA reads TGTGCCAGCTCACGCCGACAGGGCCAGAGGAACACTGAAGCTTTCTTT.

The rearrangement links TRBV3-1 (or the pseudogene TRBV3-2) to TRBJ1-3; no clear D gene. The CDR3 extends over 13 amino acids. Looked up from germline, CDR1 is LGHDT and CDR2 is YNNKEL (reference sequence). Trimming pared 4 bases from V and 4 bases from J, leaving 8 bases between. The CDR3 nucleotides read TGTGCCAGCAGCCCCGCGAAAGGAAACACCATATATTTT. This gives the protein CASSPAKGNTIYF.

This chain links TRBV28 with TRBJ2-3, with D tentatively TRBD2 (5 bases). This CDR3 contains 15 residues. Trimming removed 2 bases from V and 7 bases from J, with 16 bases in between. CDR1 MDHEN and CDR2 SYDVKM come from the germline V gene. The CDR3 loop is CASSLASGTPHTQYF. The CDR3 nucleotides are TGTGCCAGCAGTTTAGCATCGGGAACACCCCATACGCAGTATTTT. Full variable domain (remainder filled in from reference TRBV28 and TRBJ2-3): DVKVTQSSRYLVKRTGEKVFLECVQDMDHENMFWYRQDPGLGLRLIYFSYDVKMKEKGDIPEGYSVSREKKERFSLILESASTNQTSMYLCASSLASGTPHTQYFGPGTRLTVL.

This chain uses TRBV5-1 with TRBJ2-5; a weak D match, TRBD2 (6 bases). Germline loops: CDR1 SGHRS, CDR2 YFSETQ. The CDR3 sequence is 14 residues long. Trimming left V 3 bases short and J 5 bases short, with 14 bases between. The CDR3 here is CASSWEATGETQYF. Written as DNA, the CDR3 is TGCGCCAGCAGCTGGGAGGCGACGGGGGAGACCCAGTACTTC.

The V call is TRBV27, the J call TRBJ1-4; possibly TRBD1 for D (6 bases). Germline loops: CDR1 MNHEY, CDR2 SMNVEV (reference sequence). This CDR3 contains 14 residues. Trimming took off 2 bases at V and 6 bases at J, with 10 bases between the two ends. CDR3 in DNA: TGTGCCAGCAGTTTAATGGGGGCCCATGAAAAACTGTTTTTT. It specifies CASSLMGAHEKLFF.

This chain links TRBV28 with TRBJ2-3, with a possible D match to TRBD2 (6 bases). The V end was cut by 1 base, the J end by 9 bases, with 8 bases between. This CDR3 comprises 12 residues. The germline V gene has CDR1 MDHEN and CDR2 SYDVKM. The CDR3 sequence: CASSLLRETQYF. CDR3 nucleotides: TGTGCCAGCAGTTTATTACGGGAGACGCAGTATTTT. The entire variable domain, with the rest obtained from reference TRBV28 and TRBJ2-3, is as follows: DVKVTQSSRYLVKRTGEKVFLECVQDMDHENMFWYRQDPGLGLRLIYFSYDVKMKEKGDIPEGYSVSREKKERFSLILESASTNQTSMYLCASSLLRETQYFGPGTRLTVL.

The V gene is TRBV5-8, the J gene TRBJ1-1; a weak D match, TRBD1 (5 bases). Looked up from germline, CDR1 is SGHTS and CDR2 is YDEGEE. The CDR3 runs to 11 residues. The germline V and J ends were trimmed by 0 bases and 13 bases, with 10 bases remaining between them. CDR3 DNA: TGTGCCAGCAGCTTGGACAGGTTTATTTTCTTT. Its protein product is CASSLDRFIFF.

The chain is built from TRBV19 and TRBJ1-1, with a weak D call TRBD1 (5 bases). Trimming left V 3 bases short and J 5 bases short, with 10 bases between. Germline V gene sequence: CDR1 LNHDA, CDR2 SQIVND (reference sequence). This CDR3 region has 13 residues. The chain's CDR3 is CASSMAGLTEAFF. The CDR3 bases are TGTGCCAGTAGTATGGCGGGGCTGACTGAAGCTTTCTTT.

J is TRBJ2-5 and V is TRBV10-2; D is perhaps TRBD2 (7 bases). The V end lost 4 bases, the J end lost 4 bases, and 13 bases lay between the germline ends. The CDR3 is 14 residues long. Germline lookup yields CDR1 WSHSY and CDR2 SAAADI. The CDR3, as DNA: TGCGCCAGCAGTGCCCAGGGAGGGGGAGAGACCCAGTACTTC. It yields the protein CASSAQGGGETQYF.

V is TRBV7-9 and J is TRBJ1-5, with TRBD1 as a possible D gene (5 bases). Germline CDR1 SEHNR, CDR2 FQNEAQ (reference sequence). V was clipped by 5 bases and J by 6 bases, with 17 bases between them. CDR3 size: 15 residues. This CDR3 reads CASSEIGGERQPQHF. CDR3 nucleotides: TGTGCCAGCAGCGAGATCGGGGGGGAACGTCAGCCCCAGCATTTT. Based on the CDR3 plus reference TRBV7-9 and TRBJ1-5, the full variable domain is DTGVSQNPRHKITKRGQNVTFRCDPISEHNRLYWYRQTLGQGPEFLTYFQNEAQLEKSRLLSDRFSAERPKGSFSTLEIQRTEQGDSAMYLCASSEIGGERQPQHFGDGTRLSIL.

This chain links TRBV6-6 with TRBJ2-5, with 16 bases that match TRBD2. V was pared by 6 bases and J by 4 bases, with 5 bases of the junction left unmatched. CDR1 and CDR2 (germline): MNHNY, SVGAGI (reference sequence). The CDR3 totals 16 residues. Written as DNA, the CDR3 is TGTGCCAGCAGGGGACTAGCGGGGGGGCAGGTAGAGACCCAGTACTTC. As protein: CASRGLAGGQVETQYF.

V is TRBV7-3 and J is TRBJ2-2, with D possibly TRBD1 on 6 matching bases. The CDR3 is made up of 15 amino acids. Trimming removed 5 bases from V and 5 bases from J, with 15 bases in between. The germline V gene has CDR1 SGHTA and CDR2 FQGTGA. CDR3 residues: CASSANDRKTGELFF. The CDR3 DNA reads as TGTGCCAGCAGCGCGAATGACAGGAAGACCGGGGAGCTGTTTTTT.

This clone was counted a single time. J is TRBJ1-5 and V is TRBV6-4, with a tentative D call TRBD1 (6 bases). Germline V lookup: CDR1 MRHNA, CDR2 SNTAGT. The CDR3 runs to 16 residues. V lost 2 bases and J lost 0, with 11 bases in between. This CDR3 is CASSDGDTYSNQPQHF. CDR3 nucleotide sequence: TGTGCCAGCAGTGACGGGGACACCTATAGCAATCAGCCCCAGCATTTT.

The V call is TRBV28, the J call TRBJ1-2, with D tentatively TRBD1 (6 bases). In germline, CDR1 is MDHEN, CDR2 SYDVKM. CDR3 length equals 16 residues. Trimming took off 2 bases at V and 4 bases at J, with 17 bases between the two ends. The CDR3 nucleotides are TGTGCCAGCAGTTTACCCCGTACAGGGAACGGCTATGGCTACACCTTC. It is translated as CASSLPRTGNGYGYTF.

V is TRBV7-6 and J is TRBJ2-1, with 10 bases lining up with TRBD2. V shed 5 bases, J shed 7 bases, and the junction held 8 bases outside the gene matches. CDR1 and CDR2 (germline): SGHVS, FNYEAQ. The CDR3 extends over 15 amino acids. The CDR3 here is CASSGSGGVDNEQFF. As DNA, the CDR3 is TGTGCCAGCAGCGGAAGCGGGGGGGTGGATAATGAGCAGTTCTTC.

The chain combines TRBV12-5 with TRBJ1-2; tentatively, D is TRBD1 (5 bases). Looked up from germline, CDR1 is LGHNT and CDR2 is FRNRAP. This CDR3 contains 17 residues. The V gene lost 2 bases and the J gene lost 3 bases, with 19 bases spanning the gap. The CDR3 loop reads CASGLISILAGHYGYTF. The CDR3 bases are TGTGCTAGTGGTTTGATTTCAATCTTGGCGGGACACTATGGCTACACCTTC. Full variable domain (remainder filled in from reference TRBV12-5 and TRBJ1-2): DARVTQTPRHKVTEMGQEVTMRCQPILGHNTVFWYRQTMMQGLELLAYFRNRAPLDDSGMPKDRFSAEMPDATLATLKIQPSEPRDSAVYFCASGLISILAGHYGYTFGSGTRLTVV.

The chain joins TRBV10-3 to TRBJ2-7; 13 bases are shared with TRBD2. Unmatched junction bases numbered 8, after V lost 3 bases and J lost 0 bases. Germline CDR1 ENHRY, CDR2 SYGVKD. This CDR3 contains 18 residues. The CDR3 loop reads CAISDSGLAGLSSYEQYF. The CDR3, as DNA: TGTGCCATCAGTGACTCGGGACTAGCGGGGTTGAGCTCCTACGAGCAGTACTTC.

The rearrangement links TRBV2 to TRBJ2-2; D is unresolved. V was cut by 6 bases and J by 1 base, with 15 bases left in between. CDR3 length equals 16 residues. Germline V gives CDR1 SNHLY, CDR2 FYNNEI. CDR3 residues: CASSKLILENTGELFF. The CDR3 DNA sequence: TGTGCCAGCAGCAAACTTATCCTAGAGAACACCGGGGAGCTGTTTTTT.

The V gene is TRBV29-1, the J gene TRBJ1-2, with D uncertain. The CDR3 is 14 residues long. Germline V gene lookup returns CDR1 SQVTM and CDR2 ANQGSEA. The V gene lost 4 bases and the J gene lost 1 base, with 13 bases spanning the gap. The CDR3 DNA is TGCAGCGTTGCCCTTGGACTAAGTAACTATGGCTACACCTTC. Residues: CSVALGLSNYGYTF. Supplemented by reference TRBV29-1 and TRBJ1-2, the full variable domain reads SAVISQKPSRDICQRGTSLTIQCQVDSQVTMMFWYRQQPGQSLTLIATANQGSEATYESGFVIDKFPISRPNLTFSTLTVSNMSPEDSSIYLCSVALGLSNYGYTFGSGTRLTVV.

V usage is TRBV6-1 and J usage is TRBJ1-1; no clear D. V lost 2 bases and J lost 5, with 3 bases in between. The CDR3 consists of 11 residues. Germline V gives CDR1 MNHNS, CDR2 SASEGT. The CDR3 reads CASSERTEAFF. The DNA for the CDR3 is TGTGCCAGCAGTGAACGGACTGAAGCTTTCTTT.

The chain links TRBV29-1 to TRBJ2-1; TRBD2 matches 9 bases. The CDR3 spans 14 residues. Germline V gene lookup returns CDR1 SQVTM and CDR2 ANQGSEA. V was clipped by 7 bases and J by 5 bases; unmatched bases: 9. CDR3 loop: CSDLAGKGNNEQFF. The CDR3 DNA is TGCAGCGACCTAGCGGGAAAGGGAAACAATGAGCAGTTCTTC.

The chain combines TRBV6-5 with TRBJ2-7; TRBD1 aligns across 9 bases. CDR1 and CDR2 (germline): MNHEY, SVGAGI. The CDR3 has 15 residues. Losses at the gene ends were 5 bases for V and 3 bases for J; bases not matched to a gene: 8. The DNA for the CDR3 is TGTGCCAGCAGTCTTCGGACAGGGGTTTTCTACGAGCAGTACTTC. This encodes CASSLRTGVFYEQYF.

In this sample, this clone turned up a few times. J is TRBJ2-7 and V is TRBV4-2; D is perhaps TRBD1 (6 bases). The CDR3 runs 15 residues. Trimming left V 0 bases short and J 3 bases short, with 12 bases between. Germline V gives CDR1 LGHNA, CDR2 YNFKEQ. Here the CDR3 reads CASSQDTSRGYEQYF. For the CDR3, the DNA is TGTGCCAGCAGCCAAGATACGTCCAGGGGCTACGAGCAGTACTTC.

The chain is built from TRBV29-1 and TRBJ2-3, with 9 bases aligning to TRBD2. This CDR3 is 16 amino acids long. Losses at the gene ends were 6 bases for V and 3 bases for J; bases not matched to a gene: 13. Germline CDR1 reads SQVTM; CDR2 reads ANQGSEA. The CDR3 DNA reads TGCAGCGTCAGGCAGACCCTAGCGGGGTTAACAGATACGCAGTATTTT. As protein: CSVRQTLAGLTDTQYF.

The chain links TRBV9 to TRBJ2-5, with 9 bases identical to TRBD2. Germline CDR1 reads SGDLS; CDR2 reads YYNGEE. V lost 0 bases, J lost 5 bases, and 2 bases stayed unmatched. CDR3 length equals 14 residues. CDR3 DNA: TGTGCCAGCAGCGTAGTTGCGGGAGGGGAGACCCAGTACTTC. Encoded protein: CASSVVAGGETQYF.

V usage is TRBV30 and J usage is TRBJ1-1, with D possibly matching TRBD1 (6 bases). Germline V CDR1 and CDR2: GTSNPN, SVGIG (reference sequence). The CDR3 runs to 14 residues. V lost 0 bases to trimming and J lost 3 bases, with 11 bases between them. CDR3 sequence: CAWSVRGGDTEAFF. The CDR3 region has the DNA TGTGCCTGGAGTGTGAGGGGGGGAGACACTGAAGCTTTCTTT.

This clone was counted a single time. V gene TRBV28 combines with J gene TRBJ1-5; the D gene is possibly TRBD1 (6 bases). The CDR3 consists of 14 residues. CDR1 and CDR2 (germline): MDHEN, SYDVKM. V lost 8 bases, J lost 5 bases, and 16 bases lay in between. The CDR3 sequence: CASVTGTLHQPQHF. CDR3 sequence (DNA): TGTGCCAGCGTCACAGGGACCTTACATCAGCCCCAGCATTTT.

The chain combines TRBV10-1 with TRBJ1-2; D might be TRBD1 (6 bases). The CDR3 length is 13 residues. In germline, CDR1 is WNHNN, CDR2 SYGVQD (reference sequence). Trimming took 6 bases from V and 4 from J, leaving 12 bases between them. The CDR3 protein is CASSATGPYGYTF. CDR3 nucleotides: TGCGCCAGCAGCGCAACAGGGCCCTATGGCTACACCTTC.